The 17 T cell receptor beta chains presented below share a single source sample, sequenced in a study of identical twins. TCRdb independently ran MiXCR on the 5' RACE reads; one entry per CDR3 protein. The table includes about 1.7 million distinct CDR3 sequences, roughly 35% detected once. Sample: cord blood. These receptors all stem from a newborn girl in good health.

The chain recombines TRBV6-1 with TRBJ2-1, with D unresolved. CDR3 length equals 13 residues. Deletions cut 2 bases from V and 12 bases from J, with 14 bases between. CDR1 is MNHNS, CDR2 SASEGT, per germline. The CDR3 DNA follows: TGTGCCAGCAGTGAACAATACAATGAGCGGCAGTTCTTC. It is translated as CASSEQYNERQFF.

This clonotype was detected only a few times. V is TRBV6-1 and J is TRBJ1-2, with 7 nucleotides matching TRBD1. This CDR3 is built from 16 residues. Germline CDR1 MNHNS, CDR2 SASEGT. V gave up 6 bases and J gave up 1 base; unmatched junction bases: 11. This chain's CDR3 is CASRISGTVHNYGYTF. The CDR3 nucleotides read TGTGCCAGCAGAATAAGCGGGACAGTCCATAACTATGGCTACACCTTC.

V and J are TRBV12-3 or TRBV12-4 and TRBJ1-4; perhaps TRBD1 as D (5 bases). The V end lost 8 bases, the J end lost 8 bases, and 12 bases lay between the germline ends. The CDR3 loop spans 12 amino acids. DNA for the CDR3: TGTGCCAGCTGGGGCCATGAAGAAAAACTGTTTTTT. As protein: CASWGHEEKLFF.

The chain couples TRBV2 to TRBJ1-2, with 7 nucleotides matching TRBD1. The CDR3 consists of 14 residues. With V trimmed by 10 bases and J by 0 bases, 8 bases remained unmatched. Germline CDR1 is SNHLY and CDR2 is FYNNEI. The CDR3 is CANLQGPSNYGYTF. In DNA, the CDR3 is TGTGCCAACCTACAGGGGCCATCTAACTATGGCTACACCTTC.

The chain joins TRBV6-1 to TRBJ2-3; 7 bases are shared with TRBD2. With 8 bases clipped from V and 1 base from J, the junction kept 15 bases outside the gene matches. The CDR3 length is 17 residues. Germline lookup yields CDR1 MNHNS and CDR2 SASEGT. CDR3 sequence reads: CASSSTGLLSGTDTQYF. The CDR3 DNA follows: TGTGCCAGCTCTTCTACGGGACTACTATCGGGCACAGATACGCAGTATTTT.

CDR3 loop: CASSQVSGSDTQYF. CDR3 bases: TGTGCCAGCAGCCAAGTGTCGGGGTCAGATACGCAGTATTTT. The chain joins TRBV3-1 to TRBJ2-3; a possible D gene is TRBD2 (5 bases). Germline lookup yields CDR1 LGHDT and CDR2 YNNKEL (reference sequence). Between the trimmed V and J ends, which lost 1 base and 4 bases, there was a span of 9 bases. This CDR3 spans 14 amino acids.

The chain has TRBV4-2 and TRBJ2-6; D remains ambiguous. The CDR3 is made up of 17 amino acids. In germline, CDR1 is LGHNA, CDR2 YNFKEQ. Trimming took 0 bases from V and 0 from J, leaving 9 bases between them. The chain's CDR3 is CASSQDLPASGANVLTF. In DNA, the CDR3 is TGTGCCAGCAGCCAAGATCTGCCCGCCTCTGGGGCCAACGTCCTGACTTTC.

CDR3 nucleotide sequence: TGCAGTGCTTTCCGGGCCCAGGGGCAGTACTTC. It specifies CSAFRAQGQYF. V usage is TRBV20-1 and J usage is TRBJ2-5; TRBD1 might be the D (6 bases). This CDR3 is 11 amino acids long. V was cut by 5 bases and J by 11 bases, with 15 bases left in between. The germline V gene has CDR1 DFQATT and CDR2 SNEGSKA (reference sequence).

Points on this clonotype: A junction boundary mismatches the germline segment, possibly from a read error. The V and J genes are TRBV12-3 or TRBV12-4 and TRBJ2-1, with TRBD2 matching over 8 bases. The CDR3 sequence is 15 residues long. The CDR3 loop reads CASSHTGTRRNEQFF. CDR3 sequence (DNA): TGTGCTAGCAGCCATACCGGGACTAGACGCAATGAGCAGTTCTTC.

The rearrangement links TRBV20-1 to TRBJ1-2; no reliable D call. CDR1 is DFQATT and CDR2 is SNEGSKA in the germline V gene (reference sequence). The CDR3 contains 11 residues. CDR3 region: CSQVGQYGYTF. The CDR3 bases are TGCAGCCAAGTCGGGCAGTATGGCTACACCTTC.

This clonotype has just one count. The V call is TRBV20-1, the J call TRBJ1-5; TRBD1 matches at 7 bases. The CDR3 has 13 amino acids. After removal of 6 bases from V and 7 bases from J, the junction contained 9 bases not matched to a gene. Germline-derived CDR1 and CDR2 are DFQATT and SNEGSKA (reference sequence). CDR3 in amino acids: CSAELDRDQPQHF. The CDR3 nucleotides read TGCAGTGCGGAACTTGACAGGGACCAGCCCCAGCATTTT.

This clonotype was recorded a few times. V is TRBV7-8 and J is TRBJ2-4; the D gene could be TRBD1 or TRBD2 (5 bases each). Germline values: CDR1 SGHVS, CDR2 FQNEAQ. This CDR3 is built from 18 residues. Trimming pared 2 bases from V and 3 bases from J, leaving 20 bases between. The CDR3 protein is CASSLNWSGRGNKNIQYF. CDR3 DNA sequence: TGTGCCAGCAGCTTAAATTGGTCGGGGCGCGGAAACAAAAACATTCAGTACTTC.

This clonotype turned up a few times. In DNA form, the CDR3 reads TGCAGTCCACGGGCCCCCACCCTAGGTCAACCGGGGAATGAGCAGTTCTTC. This translates into CSPRAPTLGQPGNEQFF. The V call is TRBV20-1, the J call TRBJ2-1, with TRBD2 as a possible D gene (5 bases). This CDR3 contains 17 residues. V was pared by 8 bases and J by 7 bases, with 30 bases between. Germline V lookup: CDR1 DFQATT, CDR2 SNEGSKA (reference sequence).

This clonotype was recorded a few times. CDR3: CASSLSDRGHQPQHF. DNA for the CDR3: TGTGCCAGCAGTTTATCGGACAGGGGGCATCAGCCCCAGCATTTT. The V call is TRBV12-3 or TRBV12-4, the J call TRBJ1-5, with TRBD1 matching over 11 bases. The CDR3 runs 15 residues. With 2 bases clipped from V and 5 bases from J, the junction kept 2 bases outside the gene matches.

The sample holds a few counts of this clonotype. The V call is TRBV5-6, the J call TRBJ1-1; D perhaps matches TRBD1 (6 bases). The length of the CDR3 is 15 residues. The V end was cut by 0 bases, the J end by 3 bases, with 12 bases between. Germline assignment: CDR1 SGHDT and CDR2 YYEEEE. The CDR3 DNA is TGTGCCAGCAGCTTGGAACTACAGGGATACACTGAAGCTTTCTTT. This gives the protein CASSLELQGYTEAFF.

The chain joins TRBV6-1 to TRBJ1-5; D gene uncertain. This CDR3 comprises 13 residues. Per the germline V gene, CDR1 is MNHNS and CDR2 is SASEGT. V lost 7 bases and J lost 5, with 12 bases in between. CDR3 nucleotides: TGTGCCAGCACCCACGGGTGGGATCAGCCCCAGCATTTT. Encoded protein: CASTHGWDQPQHF.

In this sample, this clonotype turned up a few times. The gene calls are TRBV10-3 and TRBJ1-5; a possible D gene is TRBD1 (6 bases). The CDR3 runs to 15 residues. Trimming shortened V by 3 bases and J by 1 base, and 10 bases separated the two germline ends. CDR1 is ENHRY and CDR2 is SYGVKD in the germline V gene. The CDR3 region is CAISEGGGSNQPQHF. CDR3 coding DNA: TGTGCCATCAGTGAAGGGGGAGGGAGCAATCAGCCCCAGCATTTT.